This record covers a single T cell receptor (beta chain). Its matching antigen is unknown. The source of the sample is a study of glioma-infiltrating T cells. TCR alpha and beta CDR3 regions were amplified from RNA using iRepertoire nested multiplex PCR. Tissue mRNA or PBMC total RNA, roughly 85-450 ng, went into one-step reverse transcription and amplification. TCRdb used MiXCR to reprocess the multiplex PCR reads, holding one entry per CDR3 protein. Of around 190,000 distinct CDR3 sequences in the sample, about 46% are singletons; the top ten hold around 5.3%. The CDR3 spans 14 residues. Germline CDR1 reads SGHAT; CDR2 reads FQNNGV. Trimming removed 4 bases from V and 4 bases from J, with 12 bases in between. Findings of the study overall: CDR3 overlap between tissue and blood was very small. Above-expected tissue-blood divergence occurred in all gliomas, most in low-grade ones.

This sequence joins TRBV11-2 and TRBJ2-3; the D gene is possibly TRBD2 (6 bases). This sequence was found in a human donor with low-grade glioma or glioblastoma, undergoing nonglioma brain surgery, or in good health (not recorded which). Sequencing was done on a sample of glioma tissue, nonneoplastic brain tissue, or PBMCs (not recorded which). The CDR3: CASSYTGGPDTQYF. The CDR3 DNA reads TGTGCCAGCAGCTACACCGGAGGGCCAGATACGCAGTATTTT.